This T cell receptor (beta chain) emerged from a study of shared clonotypes between healthy human individuals. There are 13 residues in the CDR3. V gave up 6 bases and J gave up 3 bases, with 9 bases separating them. Germline V gene lookup returns CDR1 MDHEN and CDR2 SYDVKM. Sequencing used immunoSEQ multiplex PCR; TCRdb keeps in-frame clones, though not all of them. This sample has 2 million to 2.5 million clones, with around 95% found just once. Specimen: naive CD4+ T cells sorted from blood. Subset meaning: CD45RA+ positively selected. The chain combines TRBV28 with TRBJ2-1; D is uncertain. This clonotype originated in a man between 18 and 35 years old in good health. The CDR3 DNA reads TGTGCCAGCAGCACAACGGTCTACAATGAGCAGTTCTTC. Amino acid sequence: CASSTTVYNEQFF. Full variable domain (remainder filled in from reference TRBV28 and TRBJ2-1): DVKVTQSSRYLVKRTGEKVFLECVQDMDHENMFWYRQDPGLGLRLIYFSYDVKMKEKGDIPEGYSVSREKKERFSLILESASTNQTSMYLCASSTTVYNEQFFGPGTRLTVL.